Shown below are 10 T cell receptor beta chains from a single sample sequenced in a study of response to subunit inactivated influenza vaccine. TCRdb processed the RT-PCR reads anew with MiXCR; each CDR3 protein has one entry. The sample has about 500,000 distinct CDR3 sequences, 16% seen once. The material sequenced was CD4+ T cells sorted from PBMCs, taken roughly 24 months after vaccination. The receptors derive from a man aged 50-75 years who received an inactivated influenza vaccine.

This chain's CDR3 is CASRKATSGPYNEQFF. The CDR3 DNA is TGTGCCAGCAGGAAGGCTACTAGCGGTCCTTACAATGAGCAGTTCTTC. The chain uses TRBV7-8 and TRBJ2-1, with 8 bases identical to TRBD2. The V and J ends lost 6 bases and 4 bases, in that order; junction bases with no gene match: 11. There are 16 residues in the CDR3. CDR1 is SGHVS and CDR2 is FQNEAQ in the germline V gene.

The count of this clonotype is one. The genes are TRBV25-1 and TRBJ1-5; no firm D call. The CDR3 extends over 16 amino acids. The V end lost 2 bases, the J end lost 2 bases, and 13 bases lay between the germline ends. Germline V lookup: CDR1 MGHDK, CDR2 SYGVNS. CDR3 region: CASSEAGVAGNQPQHF. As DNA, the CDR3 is TGTGCCAGCAGTGAAGCCGGGGTCGCAGGCAATCAGCCCCAGCATTTT.

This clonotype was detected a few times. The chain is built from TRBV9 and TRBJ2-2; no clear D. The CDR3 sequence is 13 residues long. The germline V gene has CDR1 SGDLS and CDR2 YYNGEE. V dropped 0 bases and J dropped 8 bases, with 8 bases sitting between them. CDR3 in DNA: TGTGCCAGCAGCGTAGATTCTTGGGGGGAGCTGTTTTTT. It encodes CASSVDSWGELFF.

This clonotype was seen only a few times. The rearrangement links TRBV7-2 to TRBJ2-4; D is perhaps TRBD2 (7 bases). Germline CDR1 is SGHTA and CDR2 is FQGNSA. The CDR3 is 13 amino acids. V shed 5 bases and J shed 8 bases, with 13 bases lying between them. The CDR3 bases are TGTGCCAGCAGCGGGGGGGCGGTGGACATTCAGTACTTC. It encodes CASSGGAVDIQYF.

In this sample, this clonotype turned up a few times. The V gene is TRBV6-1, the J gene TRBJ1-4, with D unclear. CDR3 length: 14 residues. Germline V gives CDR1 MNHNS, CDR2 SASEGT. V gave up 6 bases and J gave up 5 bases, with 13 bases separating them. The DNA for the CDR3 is TGTGCCAGCAGGTTCGCAGGCGGGAATGAAAAACTGTTTTTT. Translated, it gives CASRFAGGNEKLFF.

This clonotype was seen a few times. In DNA form, the CDR3 reads TGTGCCAGCAGCTTGGAGGACAGGGAACCCACAGATACGCAGTATTTT. Protein sequence: CASSLEDREPTDTQYF. V gene TRBV5-5 combines with J gene TRBJ2-3; the match to TRBD1 covers 8 bases. The trim removed 0 bases at V and 2 bases at J, leaving 5 bases unmatched. Germline V gene lookup returns CDR1 SGHKS and CDR2 YYEKEE (reference sequence). This CDR3 region has 16 residues.

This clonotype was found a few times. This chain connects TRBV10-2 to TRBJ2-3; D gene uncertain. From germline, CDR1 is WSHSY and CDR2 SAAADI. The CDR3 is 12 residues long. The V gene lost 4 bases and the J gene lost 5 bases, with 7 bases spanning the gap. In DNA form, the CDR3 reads TGCGCCAGCAGTGCGGAGCGAGATACGCAGTATTTT. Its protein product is CASSAERDTQYF.

The CDR3 coding sequence is TGTGCCAGCAGCTCCCTAAAGGCGACCTACGAGCAGTACTTC. Residues: CASSSLKATYEQYF. This chain uses TRBV11-2 with TRBJ2-7; D is unclear. Germline assignment: CDR1 SGHAT and CDR2 FQNNGV. The CDR3 totals 14 residues. V gave up 4 bases and J gave up 2 bases, with 12 bases separating them.

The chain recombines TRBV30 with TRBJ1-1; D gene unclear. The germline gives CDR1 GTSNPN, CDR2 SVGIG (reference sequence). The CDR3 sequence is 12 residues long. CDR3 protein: CAVRLMNTEAFF. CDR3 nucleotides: TGTGCGGTTCGTCTCATGAACACTGAAGCTTTCTTT.

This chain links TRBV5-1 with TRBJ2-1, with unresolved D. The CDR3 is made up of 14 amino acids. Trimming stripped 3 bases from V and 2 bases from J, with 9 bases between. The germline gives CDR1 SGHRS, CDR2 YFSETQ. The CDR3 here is CASSSDLAYNEQFF. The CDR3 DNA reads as TGCGCCAGCAGCTCAGATTTAGCCTACAATGAGCAGTTCTTC.